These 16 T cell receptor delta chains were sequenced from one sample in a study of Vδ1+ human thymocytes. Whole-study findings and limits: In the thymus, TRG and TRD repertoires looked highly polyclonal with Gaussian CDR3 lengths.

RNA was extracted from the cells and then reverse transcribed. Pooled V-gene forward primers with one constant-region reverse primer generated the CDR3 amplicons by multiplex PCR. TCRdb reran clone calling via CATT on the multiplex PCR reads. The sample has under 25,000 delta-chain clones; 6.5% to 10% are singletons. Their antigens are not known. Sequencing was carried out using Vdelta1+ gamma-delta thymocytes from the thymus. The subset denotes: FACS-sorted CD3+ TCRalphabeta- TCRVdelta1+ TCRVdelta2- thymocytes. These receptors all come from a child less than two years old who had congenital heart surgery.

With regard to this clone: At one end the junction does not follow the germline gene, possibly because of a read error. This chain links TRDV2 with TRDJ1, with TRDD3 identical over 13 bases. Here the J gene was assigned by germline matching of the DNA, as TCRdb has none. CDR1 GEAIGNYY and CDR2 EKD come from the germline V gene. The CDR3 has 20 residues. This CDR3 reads CACDTLYWGIRVGYTDKLIF. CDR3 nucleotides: TGTGCCTGCGACACCTTGTACTGGGGGATACGCGTGGGGTACACCGATAAACTCATCTTT.

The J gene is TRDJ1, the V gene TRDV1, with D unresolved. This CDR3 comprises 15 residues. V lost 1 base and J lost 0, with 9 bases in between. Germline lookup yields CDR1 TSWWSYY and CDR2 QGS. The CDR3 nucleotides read TGTGCTCTTGGGGAACGGAACTACAACACCGATAAACTCATCTTT. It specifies CALGERNYNTDKLIF.

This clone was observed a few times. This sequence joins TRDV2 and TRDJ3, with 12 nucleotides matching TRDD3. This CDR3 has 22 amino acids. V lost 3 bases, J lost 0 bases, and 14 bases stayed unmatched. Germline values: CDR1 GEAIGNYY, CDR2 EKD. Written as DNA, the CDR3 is TGTGCCTGTGACCGGCATACTGGGGGATACTGGTCCTCCTCCTGGGACACCCGACAGATGTTTTTC. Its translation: CACDRHTGGYWSSSWDTRQMFF.

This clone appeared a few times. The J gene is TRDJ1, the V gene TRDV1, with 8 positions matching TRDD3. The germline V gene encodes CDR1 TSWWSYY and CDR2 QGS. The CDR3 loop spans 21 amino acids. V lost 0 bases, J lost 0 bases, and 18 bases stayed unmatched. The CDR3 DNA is TGTGCTCTTGGGGAACTCTCTATCCCTACTGTGAGGGATACGTACACCGATAAACTCATCTTT. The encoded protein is CALGELSIPTVRDTYTDKLIF.

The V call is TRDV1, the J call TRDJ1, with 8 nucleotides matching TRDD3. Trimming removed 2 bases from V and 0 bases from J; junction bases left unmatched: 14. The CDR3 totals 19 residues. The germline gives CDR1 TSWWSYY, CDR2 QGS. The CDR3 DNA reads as TGTGCTCTTGGGGAATTTGAGGGGGATAAGGAAAGGTACACCGATAAACTCATCTTT. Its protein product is CALGEFEGDKERYTDKLIF.

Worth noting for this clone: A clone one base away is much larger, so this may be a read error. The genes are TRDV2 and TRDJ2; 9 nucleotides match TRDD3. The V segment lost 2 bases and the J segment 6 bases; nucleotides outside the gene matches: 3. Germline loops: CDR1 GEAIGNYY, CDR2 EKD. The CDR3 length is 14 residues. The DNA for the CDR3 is TGTGCCTGTGACATAGGGGATACGCCAGCACAACTCTTCTTT. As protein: CACDIGDTPAQLFF.

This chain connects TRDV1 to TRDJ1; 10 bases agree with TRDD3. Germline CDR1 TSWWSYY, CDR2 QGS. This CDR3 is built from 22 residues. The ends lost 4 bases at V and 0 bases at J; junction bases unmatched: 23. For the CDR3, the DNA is TGTGCTCTTGGGGTTGCAGAGGGACTGGGGGATTTTAGCCCCGGGTACACCGATAAACTCATCTTT. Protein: CALGVAEGLGDFSPGYTDKLIF.

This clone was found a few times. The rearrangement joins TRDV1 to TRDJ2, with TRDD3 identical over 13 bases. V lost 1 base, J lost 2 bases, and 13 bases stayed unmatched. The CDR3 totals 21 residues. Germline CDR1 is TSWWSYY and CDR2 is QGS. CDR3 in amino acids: CALGEPTTYWGIRVLTAQLFF. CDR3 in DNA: TGTGCTCTTGGGGAACCCACCACGTACTGGGGGATACGCGTATTGACAGCACAACTCTTCTTT.

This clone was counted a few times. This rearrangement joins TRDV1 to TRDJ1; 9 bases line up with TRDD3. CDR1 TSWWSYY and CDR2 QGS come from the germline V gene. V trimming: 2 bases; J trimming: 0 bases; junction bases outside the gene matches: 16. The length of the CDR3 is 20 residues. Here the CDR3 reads CALGEVSPTTGGPYTDKLIF. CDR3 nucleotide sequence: TGTGCTCTTGGGGAAGTCTCTCCTACTACTGGGGGACCCTACACCGATAAACTCATCTTT.

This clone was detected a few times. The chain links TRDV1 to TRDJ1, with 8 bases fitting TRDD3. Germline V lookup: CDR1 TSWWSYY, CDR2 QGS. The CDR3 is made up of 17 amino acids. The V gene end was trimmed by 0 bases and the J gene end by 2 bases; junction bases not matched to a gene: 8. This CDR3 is CALGELSDWGGTDKLIF. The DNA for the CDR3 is TGTGCTCTTGGGGAACTCTCCGACTGGGGGGGTACCGATAAACTCATCTTT.

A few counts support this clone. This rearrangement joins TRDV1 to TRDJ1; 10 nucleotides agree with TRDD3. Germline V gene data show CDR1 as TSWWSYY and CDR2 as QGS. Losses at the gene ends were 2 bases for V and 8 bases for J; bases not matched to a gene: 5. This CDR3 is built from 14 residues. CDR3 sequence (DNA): TGTGCTCTTGGGGAAACTGGGGGATCGAGGAAACTCATCTTT. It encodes CALGETGGSRKLIF.

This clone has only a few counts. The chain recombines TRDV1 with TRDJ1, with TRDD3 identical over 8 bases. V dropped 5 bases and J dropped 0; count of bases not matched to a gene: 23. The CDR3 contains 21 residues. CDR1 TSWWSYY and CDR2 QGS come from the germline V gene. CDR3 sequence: CALGPHLPHWGPTFYTDKLIF. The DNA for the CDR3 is TGTGCTCTTGGGCCCCACCTCCCACACTGGGGGCCCACCTTTTACACCGATAAACTCATCTTT.

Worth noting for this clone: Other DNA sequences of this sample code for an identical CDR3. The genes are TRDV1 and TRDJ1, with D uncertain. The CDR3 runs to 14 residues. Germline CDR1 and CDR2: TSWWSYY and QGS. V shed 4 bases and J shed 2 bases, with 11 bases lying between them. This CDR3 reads CALGGKSTTDKLIF. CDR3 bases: TGTGCTCTTGGGGGAAAAAGCACAACCGATAAACTCATCTTT.

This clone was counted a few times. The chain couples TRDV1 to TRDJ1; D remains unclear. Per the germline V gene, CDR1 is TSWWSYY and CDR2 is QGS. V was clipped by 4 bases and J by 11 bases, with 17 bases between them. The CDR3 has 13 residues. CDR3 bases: TGTGCTCTTGGGGGCTACGTGGGTGGGTATCTCATCTTT. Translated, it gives CALGGYVGGYLIF.

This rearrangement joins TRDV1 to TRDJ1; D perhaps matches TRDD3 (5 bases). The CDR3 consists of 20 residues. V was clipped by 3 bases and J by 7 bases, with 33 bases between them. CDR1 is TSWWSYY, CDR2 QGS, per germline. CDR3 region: CALGDLRKRLGGSGLAKLIF. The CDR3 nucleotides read TGTGCTCTTGGGGACCTTAGGAAGAGGCTAGGTGGGTCTGGGCTAGCTAAACTCATCTTT.

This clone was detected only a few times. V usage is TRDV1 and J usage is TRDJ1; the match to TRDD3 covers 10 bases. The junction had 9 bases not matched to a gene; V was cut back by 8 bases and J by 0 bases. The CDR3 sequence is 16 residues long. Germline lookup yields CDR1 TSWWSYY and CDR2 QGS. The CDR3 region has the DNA TGTGCTCTTCCCGGTACGGGGGATACGTACACCGATAAACTCATCTTT. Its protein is CALPGTGDTYTDKLIF.